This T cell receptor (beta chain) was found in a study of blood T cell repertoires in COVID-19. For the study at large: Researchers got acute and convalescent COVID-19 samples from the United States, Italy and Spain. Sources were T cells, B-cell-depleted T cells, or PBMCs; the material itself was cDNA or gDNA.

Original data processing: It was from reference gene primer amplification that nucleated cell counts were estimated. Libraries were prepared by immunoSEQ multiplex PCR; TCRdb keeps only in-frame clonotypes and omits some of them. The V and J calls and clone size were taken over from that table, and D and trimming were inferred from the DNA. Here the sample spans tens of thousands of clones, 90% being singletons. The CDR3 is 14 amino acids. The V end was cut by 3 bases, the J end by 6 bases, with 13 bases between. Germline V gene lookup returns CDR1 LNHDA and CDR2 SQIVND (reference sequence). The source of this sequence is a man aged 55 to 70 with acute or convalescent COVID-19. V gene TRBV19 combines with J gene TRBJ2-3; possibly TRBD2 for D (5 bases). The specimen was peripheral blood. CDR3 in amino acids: CASSMGVSLDTQYF. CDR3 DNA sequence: TGTGCCAGTAGTATGGGAGTTTCCTTGGATACGCAGTATTTT. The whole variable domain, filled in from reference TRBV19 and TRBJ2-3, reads DGGITQSPKYLFRKEGQNVTLSCEQNLNHDAMYWYRQDPGQGLRLIYYSQIVNDFQKGDIAEGYSVSREKKESFPLTVTSAQKNPTAFYLCASSMGVSLDTQYFGPGTRLTVL.